Listed below are T cell receptor beta chains from one sample, sequenced in a study of shared clonotypes between healthy human individuals. This table comes from immunoSEQ multiplex PCR, and its TCRdb copy is limited to in-frame clones, with some not included. The sample shows roughly 700,000 clones, around 91% of them seen only once. The sample comprised memory CD8+ T cells from PBMCs. The origin of the receptors is a man in his late teens or twenties in good health. Some clones in this sample may be carry-over from other donors' samples. CDR3s include the opening cysteine and the closing phenylalanine or tryptophan. A D gene is named only where the DNA matches it firmly. Size is stated for part of the rows, as once, few or many counts, or as a class when the clone is expanded.

CDR3 protein: CASSSRMGTDTQYF
CDR3 DNA: TGTGCCAGCAGCTCACGAATGGGCACAGATACGCAGTATTTT
D gene: .
clone size: .
V gene: TRBV11-3
J gene: TRBJ2-3

CDR3 protein: CASSPLLPYEQYF
CDR3 DNA: TGTGCCAGCAGCCCCCTCTTACCTTACGAGCAGTACTTC
D gene: .
clone size: .
V gene: TRBV7-2
J gene: TRBJ2-7

CDR3 protein: CASSSGSNQPQHF
CDR3 DNA: TGTGCCAGCAGCTCAGGTAGCAATCAGCCCCAGCATTTT
D gene: .
clone size: few
V gene: TRBV5-5
J gene: TRBJ1-5

CDR3 protein: CASSLTGAEAFF
CDR3 DNA: TGTGCCAGCAGTTTGACGGGAGCTGAAGCTTTCTTT
D gene: .
clone size: few
V gene: TRBV28
J gene: TRBJ1-1

CDR3 protein: CASSPRGAGANVLTF
CDR3 DNA: TGTGCCAGCAGCCCCAGGGGCGCCGGGGCCAACGTCCTGACTTTC
D gene: .
clone size: once
V gene: TRBV27
J gene: TRBJ2-6

CDR3 protein: CASRDTSGGELFF
CDR3 DNA: TGTGCCAGCAGGGATACTAGCGGCGGGGAGCTGTTTTTT
D gene: TRBD2
clone size: .
V gene: TRBV6-1
J gene: TRBJ2-2

CDR3 protein: CASSTNRRNYGYTF
CDR3 DNA: TGTGCCAGCAGCACAAACAGGCGTAACTATGGCTACACCTTC
D gene: .
clone size: .
V gene: TRBV9
J gene: TRBJ1-2

CDR3 protein: CASSLMEGGTEAFF
CDR3 DNA: TGTGCCAGCAGCTTAATGGAGGGGGGGACTGAAGCTTTCTTT
D gene: .
clone size: .
V gene: TRBV13
J gene: TRBJ1-1

CDR3 protein: CASSPGQGVPEQYF
CDR3 DNA: TGTGCCAGCAGCCCGGGACAGGGGGTCCCCGAGCAGTACTTC
D gene: TRBD1
clone size: once
V gene: TRBV11-2
J gene: TRBJ2-7

CDR3 protein: CASSLRTGYTDTQYF
CDR3 DNA: TGTGCCAGCAGCTTAAGGACAGGGTACACAGATACGCAGTATTTT
D gene: TRBD1
clone size: .
V gene: TRBV7-8
J gene: TRBJ2-3

CDR3 protein: CASSVGGSGNQPQHF
CDR3 DNA: TGTGCCAGCAGCGTAGGAGGATCTGGCAATCAGCCCCAGCATTTT
D gene: .
clone size: once
V gene: TRBV9
J gene: TRBJ1-5

CDR3 protein: CASSFGAVGSYGYTF
CDR3 DNA: TGTGCCAGCAGTTTTGGGGCCGTGGGGAGTTATGGCTACACCTTC
D gene: .
clone size: once
V gene: TRBV28
J gene: TRBJ1-2

CDR3 protein: CASSAGNTEAFF
CDR3 DNA: TGTGCCAGTAGTGCGGGGAACACTGAAGCTTTCTTT
D gene: .
clone size: few
V gene: TRBV19
J gene: TRBJ1-1

CDR3 protein: CATSKTGGSWEQYF
CDR3 DNA: TGTGCCACCAGCAAGACAGGGGGTTCTTGGGAGCAGTACTTC
D gene: TRBD1
clone size: .
V gene: TRBV15
J gene: TRBJ2-7

CDR3 protein: CASTGSASYNEQFF
CDR3 DNA: TGTGCCAGCACAGGCAGCGCCTCCTACAATGAGCAGTTCTTC
D gene: .
clone size: .
V gene: TRBV7-2
J gene: TRBJ2-1

CDR3 protein: CASSDLGLAGGPSGNEQFF
CDR3 DNA: TGTGCCAGCAGCGACCTGGGACTAGCGGGAGGGCCTAGTGGGAATGAGCAGTTCTTC
D gene: TRBD2
clone size: .
V gene: TRBV9
J gene: TRBJ2-1

CDR3 protein: CASSLEGAYEQYF
CDR3 DNA: TGTGCCAGCAGCTTAGAAGGAGCCTACGAGCAGTACTTC
D gene: .
clone size: .
V gene: TRBV7-2
J gene: TRBJ2-7

CDR3 protein: CASSFTGVVNTEAFF
CDR3 DNA: TGCGCCAGCAGCTTTACAGGGGTCGTGAACACTGAAGCTTTCTTT
D gene: TRBD1
clone size: .
V gene: TRBV5-1
J gene: TRBJ1-1

CDR3 protein: CASSLDWGANTEAFF
CDR3 DNA: TGTGCCAGCAGCTTAGACTGGGGGGCGAACACTGAAGCTTTCTTT
D gene: .
clone size: .
V gene: TRBV7-9
J gene: TRBJ1-1

CDR3 protein: CAISEGVGVGSYEQYF
CDR3 DNA: TGTGCCATCAGTGAGGGCGTCGGGGTTGGGTCCTACGAGCAGTACTTC
D gene: .
clone size: .
V gene: TRBV10-3
J gene: TRBJ2-7

CDR3 protein: CASSIPAGTGWDTEAFF
CDR3 DNA: TGTGCCAGTAGTATTCCAGCGGGGACAGGGTGGGACACTGAAGCTTTCTTT
D gene: TRBD1
clone size: .
V gene: TRBV19
J gene: TRBJ1-1

CDR3 protein: CATRDRGDEKLFF
CDR3 DNA: TGTGCCACCCGGGACAGGGGTGATGAAAAACTGTTTTTT
D gene: TRBD1
clone size: .
V gene: TRBV10-3
J gene: TRBJ1-4

CDR3 protein: CASSESGFRGTEAFF
CDR3 DNA: TGTGCCAGCAGTGAAAGCGGTTTCCGGGGCACTGAAGCTTTCTTT
D gene: .
clone size: .
V gene: TRBV2
J gene: TRBJ1-1

CDR3 protein: CASSQELAGSWAQYF
CDR3 DNA: TGCGCCAGCAGCCAAGAACTAGCGGGATCCTGGGCCCAGTACTTC
D gene: TRBD2
clone size: .
V gene: TRBV4-1
J gene: TRBJ2-5

CDR3 protein: CASSKRRTELPDTQYF
CDR3 DNA: TGCGCCAGCAGCAAGAGAAGGACCGAACTCCCAGATACGCAGTATTTT
D gene: .
clone size: .
V gene: TRBV4-3
J gene: TRBJ2-3